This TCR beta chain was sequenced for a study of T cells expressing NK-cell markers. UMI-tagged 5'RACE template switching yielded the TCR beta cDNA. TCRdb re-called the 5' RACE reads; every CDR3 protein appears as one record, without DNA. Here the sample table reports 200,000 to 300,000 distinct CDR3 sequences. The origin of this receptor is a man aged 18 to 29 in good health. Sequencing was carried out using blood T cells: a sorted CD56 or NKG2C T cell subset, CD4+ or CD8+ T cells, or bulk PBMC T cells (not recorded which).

The CDR3 sequence: CASSPQGEETQYF. The chain is built from TRBV5-1 and TRBJ2-5. Germline loops: CDR1 SGHRS, CDR2 YFSETQ. The CDR3 loop spans 13 amino acids.